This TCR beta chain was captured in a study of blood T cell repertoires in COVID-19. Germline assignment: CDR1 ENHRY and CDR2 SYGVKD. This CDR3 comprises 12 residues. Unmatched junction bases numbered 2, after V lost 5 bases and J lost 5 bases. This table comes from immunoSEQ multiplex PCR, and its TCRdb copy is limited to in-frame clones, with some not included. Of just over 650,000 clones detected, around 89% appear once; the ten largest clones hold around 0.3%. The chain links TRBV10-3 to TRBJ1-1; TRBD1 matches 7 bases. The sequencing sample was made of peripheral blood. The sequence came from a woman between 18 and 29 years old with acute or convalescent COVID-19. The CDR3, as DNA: TGTGCCATCAGTATGACAGGGACTGAAGCTTTCTTT. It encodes CAISMTGTEAFF.